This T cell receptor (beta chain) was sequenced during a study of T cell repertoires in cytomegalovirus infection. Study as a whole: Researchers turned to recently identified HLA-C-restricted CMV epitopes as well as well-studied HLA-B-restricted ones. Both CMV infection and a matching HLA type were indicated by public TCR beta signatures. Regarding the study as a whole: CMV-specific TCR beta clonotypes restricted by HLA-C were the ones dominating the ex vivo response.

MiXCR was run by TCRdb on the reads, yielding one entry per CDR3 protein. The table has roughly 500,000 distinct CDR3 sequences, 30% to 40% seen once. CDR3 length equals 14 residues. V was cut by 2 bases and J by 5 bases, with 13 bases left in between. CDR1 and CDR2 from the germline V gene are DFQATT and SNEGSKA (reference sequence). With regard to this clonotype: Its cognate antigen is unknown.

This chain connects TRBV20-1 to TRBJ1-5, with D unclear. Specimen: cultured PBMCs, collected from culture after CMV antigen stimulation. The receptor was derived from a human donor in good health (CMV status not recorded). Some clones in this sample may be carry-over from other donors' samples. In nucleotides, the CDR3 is TGCAGTGCTAGAACCCCGCAAGGAGATCAGCCCCAGCATTTT. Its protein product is CSARTPQGDQPQHF.